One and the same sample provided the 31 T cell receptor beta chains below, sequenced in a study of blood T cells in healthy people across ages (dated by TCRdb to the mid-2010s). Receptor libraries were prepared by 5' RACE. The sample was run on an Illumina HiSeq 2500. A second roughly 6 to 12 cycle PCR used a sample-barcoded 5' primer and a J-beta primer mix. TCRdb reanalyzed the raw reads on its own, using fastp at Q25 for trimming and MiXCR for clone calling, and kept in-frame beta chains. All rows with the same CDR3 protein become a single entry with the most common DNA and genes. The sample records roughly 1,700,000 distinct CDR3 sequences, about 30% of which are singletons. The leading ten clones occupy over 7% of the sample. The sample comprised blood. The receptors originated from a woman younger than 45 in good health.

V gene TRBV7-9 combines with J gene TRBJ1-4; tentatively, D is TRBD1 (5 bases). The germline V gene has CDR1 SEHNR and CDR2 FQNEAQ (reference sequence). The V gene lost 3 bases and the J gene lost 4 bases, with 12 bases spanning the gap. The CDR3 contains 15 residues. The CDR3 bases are TGTGCCAGCAGCTTGCGACGGGGCTATAATGAAAAACTGTTTTTT. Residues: CASSLRRGYNEKLFF.

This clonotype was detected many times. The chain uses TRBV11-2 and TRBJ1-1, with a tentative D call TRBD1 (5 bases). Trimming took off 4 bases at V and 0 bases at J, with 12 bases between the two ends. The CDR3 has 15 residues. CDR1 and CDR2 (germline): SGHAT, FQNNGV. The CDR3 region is CASSSLGRVNTEAFF. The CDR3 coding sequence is TGTGCCAGCAGCTCCCTCGGCAGGGTGAACACTGAAGCTTTCTTT.

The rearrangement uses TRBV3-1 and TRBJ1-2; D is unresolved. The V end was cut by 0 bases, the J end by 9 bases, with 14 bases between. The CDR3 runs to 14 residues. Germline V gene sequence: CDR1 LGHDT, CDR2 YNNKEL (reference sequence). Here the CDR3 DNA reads TGTGCCAGCAGCCAAGATGTCCTGCGGTATCGCTACACCTTC. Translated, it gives CASSQDVLRYRYTF.

The CDR3 DNA is TGTGCCAGCAGCTTAGGAGGCGGTAGCGGGGGCTCCTACGAGCAGTACTTC. Translating gives CASSLGGGSGGSYEQYF. The chain is built from TRBV11-2 and TRBJ2-7; 9 bases are shared with TRBD2. In germline, CDR1 is SGHAT, CDR2 FQNNGV. V shed 1 base and J 0 bases; nucleotides not matched to a gene: 7. The CDR3 spans 17 residues.

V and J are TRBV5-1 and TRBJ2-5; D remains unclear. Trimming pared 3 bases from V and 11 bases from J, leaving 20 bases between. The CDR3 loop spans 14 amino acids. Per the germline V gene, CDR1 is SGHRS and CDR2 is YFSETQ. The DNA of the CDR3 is TGCGCCAGCAGCTCTGTTACCCTCTCCCATGAGCAGTACTTC. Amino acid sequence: CASSSVTLSHEQYF.

CDR3 nucleotides: TGTGCCGGCATACCCTCCTACGGAGGTAAAGATGAGCAGTTCTTC. Amino acid sequence: CAGIPSYGGKDEQFF. The J gene is TRBJ2-1, the V gene TRBV28; D is possibly TRBD2 (5 bases). This CDR3 comprises 15 residues. Trimming took off 11 bases at V and 8 bases at J, with 25 bases between the two ends. Germline loops: CDR1 MDHEN, CDR2 SYDVKM.

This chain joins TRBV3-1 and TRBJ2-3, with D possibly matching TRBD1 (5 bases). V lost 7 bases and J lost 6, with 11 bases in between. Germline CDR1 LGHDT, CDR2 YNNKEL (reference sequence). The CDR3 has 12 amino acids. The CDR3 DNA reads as TGTGCCAGCACCCAGGGTGCGGATACGCAGTATTTT. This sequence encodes CASTQGADTQYF.

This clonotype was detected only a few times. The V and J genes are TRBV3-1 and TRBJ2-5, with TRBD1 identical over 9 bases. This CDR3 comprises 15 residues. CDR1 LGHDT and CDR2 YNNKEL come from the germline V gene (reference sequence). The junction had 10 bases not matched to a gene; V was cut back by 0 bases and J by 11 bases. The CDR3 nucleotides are TGTGCCAGCAGCCAAGATGGGGCAGGACAGGGGAAGCAGTACTTC. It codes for CASSQDGAGQGKQYF.

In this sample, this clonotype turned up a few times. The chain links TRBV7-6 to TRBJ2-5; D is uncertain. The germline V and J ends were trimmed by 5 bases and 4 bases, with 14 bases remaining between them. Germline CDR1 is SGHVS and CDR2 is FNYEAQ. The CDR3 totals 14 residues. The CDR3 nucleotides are TGTGCCAGCAGCACCCCCTGGGATAGAGAGACCCAGTACTTC. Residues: CASSTPWDRETQYF. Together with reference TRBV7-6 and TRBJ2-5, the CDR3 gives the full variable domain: GAGVSQSPRYKVTKRGQDVALRCDPISGHVSLYWYRQALGQGPEFLTYFNYEAQQDKSGLPNDRFSAERPEGSISTLTIQRTEQRDSAMYRCASSTPWDRETQYFGPGTRLLVL.

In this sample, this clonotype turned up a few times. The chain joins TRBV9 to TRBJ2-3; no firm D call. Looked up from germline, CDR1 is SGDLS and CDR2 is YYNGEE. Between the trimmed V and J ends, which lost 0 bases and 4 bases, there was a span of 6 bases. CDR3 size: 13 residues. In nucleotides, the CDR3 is TGTGCCAGCAGCGTAGCTCACGCAGATACGCAGTATTTT. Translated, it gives CASSVAHADTQYF.

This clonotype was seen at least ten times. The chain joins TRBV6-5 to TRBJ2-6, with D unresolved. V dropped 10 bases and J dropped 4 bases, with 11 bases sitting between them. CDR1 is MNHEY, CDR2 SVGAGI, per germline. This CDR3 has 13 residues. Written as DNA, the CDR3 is TGTGCCACCCCCTCGCTAGGGGCCAACGTCCTGACTTTC. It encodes CATPSLGANVLTF.

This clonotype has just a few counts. CDR3 sequence: CASSSGTTSTDTQYF. DNA for the CDR3: TGTGCCAGCAGTTCCGGGACAACTAGCACAGATACGCAGTATTTT. The J gene is TRBJ2-3, the V gene TRBV12-3 or TRBV12-4; D possibly corresponds to TRBD1 (6 bases). CDR3 length equals 15 residues. The germline V and J ends were trimmed by 4 bases and 0 bases, with 11 bases remaining between them.

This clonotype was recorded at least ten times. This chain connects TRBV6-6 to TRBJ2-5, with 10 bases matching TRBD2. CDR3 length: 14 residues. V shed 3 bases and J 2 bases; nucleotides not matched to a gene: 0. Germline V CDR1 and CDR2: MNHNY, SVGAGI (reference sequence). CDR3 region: CASSYSGGQETQYF. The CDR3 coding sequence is TGTGCCAGCAGTTATAGCGGGGGGCAAGAGACCCAGTACTTC.

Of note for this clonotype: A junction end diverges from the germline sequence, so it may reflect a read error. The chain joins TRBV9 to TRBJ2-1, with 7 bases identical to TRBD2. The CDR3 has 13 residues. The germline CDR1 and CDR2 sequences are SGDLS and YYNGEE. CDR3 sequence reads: CATGAGGSNEQVF. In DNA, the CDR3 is TGTGCCACCGGTGCCGGCGGGAGCAATGAGCAGGTCTTC.

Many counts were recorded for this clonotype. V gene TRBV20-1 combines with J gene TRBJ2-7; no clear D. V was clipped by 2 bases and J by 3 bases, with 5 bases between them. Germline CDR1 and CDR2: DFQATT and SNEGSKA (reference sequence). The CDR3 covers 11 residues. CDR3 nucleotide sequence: TGCAGTGCTAGACAGGACTACGAGCAGTACTTC. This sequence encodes CSARQDYEQYF.

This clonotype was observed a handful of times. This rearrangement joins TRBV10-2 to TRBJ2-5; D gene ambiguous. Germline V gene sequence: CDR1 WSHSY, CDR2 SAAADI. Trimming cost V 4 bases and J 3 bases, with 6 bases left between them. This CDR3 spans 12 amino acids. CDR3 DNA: TGCGCCAGCAGTGGTCTGGAAGAGACCCAGTACTTC. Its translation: CASSGLEETQYF.

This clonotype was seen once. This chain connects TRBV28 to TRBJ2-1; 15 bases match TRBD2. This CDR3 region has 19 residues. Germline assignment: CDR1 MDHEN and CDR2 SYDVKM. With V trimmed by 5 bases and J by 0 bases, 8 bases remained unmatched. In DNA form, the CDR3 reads TGTGCCAGCAGTCCGTGGACTAGCGGGGGGGCGAGCTCCTACAATGAGCAGTTCTTC. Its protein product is CASSPWTSGGASSYNEQFF.

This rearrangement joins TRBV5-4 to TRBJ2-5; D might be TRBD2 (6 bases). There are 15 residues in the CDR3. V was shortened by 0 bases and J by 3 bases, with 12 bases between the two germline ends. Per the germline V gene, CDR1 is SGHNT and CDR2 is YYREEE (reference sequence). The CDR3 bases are TGTGCCAGCAGCTTGGCCGGGACTTCAAAAGAGACCCAGTACTTC. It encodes CASSLAGTSKETQYF.

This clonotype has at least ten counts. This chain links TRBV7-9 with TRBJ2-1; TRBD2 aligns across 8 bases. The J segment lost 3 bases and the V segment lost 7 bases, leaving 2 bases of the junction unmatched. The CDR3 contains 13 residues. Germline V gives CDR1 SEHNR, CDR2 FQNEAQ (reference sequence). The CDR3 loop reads CASKSGGYNEQFF. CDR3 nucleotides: TGTGCCAGCAAGAGCGGGGGCTACAATGAGCAGTTCTTC.

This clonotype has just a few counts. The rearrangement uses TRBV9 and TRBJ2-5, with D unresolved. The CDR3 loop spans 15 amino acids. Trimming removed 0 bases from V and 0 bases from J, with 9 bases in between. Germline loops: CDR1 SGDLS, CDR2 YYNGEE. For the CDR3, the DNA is TGTGCCAGCAGCGTAGAGGTAGGGTACCAAGAGACCCAGTACTTC. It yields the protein CASSVEVGYQETQYF.

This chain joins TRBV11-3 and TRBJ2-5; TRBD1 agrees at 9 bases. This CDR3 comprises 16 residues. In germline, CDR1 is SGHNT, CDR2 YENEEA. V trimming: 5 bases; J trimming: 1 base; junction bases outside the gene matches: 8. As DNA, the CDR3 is TGTGCCAGCAGCCCAGGGGTGGACAGGGGCCAAGAGACCCAGTACTTC. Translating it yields CASSPGVDRGQETQYF.

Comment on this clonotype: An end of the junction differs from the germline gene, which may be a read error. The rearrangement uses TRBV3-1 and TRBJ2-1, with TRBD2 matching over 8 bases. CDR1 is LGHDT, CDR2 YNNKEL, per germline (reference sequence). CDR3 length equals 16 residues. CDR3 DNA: TGTGCCAACAGCCAAGCAACTAGCGGTGAATACAATGAGCAGTTCTTC. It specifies CANSQATSGEYNEQFF.

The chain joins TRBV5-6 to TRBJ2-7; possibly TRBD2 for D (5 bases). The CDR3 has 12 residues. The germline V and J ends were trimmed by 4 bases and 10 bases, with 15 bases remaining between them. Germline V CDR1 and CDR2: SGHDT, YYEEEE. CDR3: CASSLEGAPQYF. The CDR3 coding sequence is TGTGCCAGCAGCCTCGAGGGCGCCCCCCAGTACTTC. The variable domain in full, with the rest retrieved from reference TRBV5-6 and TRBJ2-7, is DAGVTQSPTHLIKTRGQQVTLRCSPKSGHDTVSWYQQALGQGPQFIFQYYEEEERQRGNFPDRFSGHQFPNYSSELNVNALLLGDSALYLCASSLEGAPQYFGPGTRLTVT.

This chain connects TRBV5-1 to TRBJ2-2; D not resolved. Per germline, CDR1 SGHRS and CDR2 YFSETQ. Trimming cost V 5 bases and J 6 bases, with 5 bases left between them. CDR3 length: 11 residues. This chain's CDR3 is CASRAAGELFF. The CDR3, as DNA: TGCGCCAGCAGGGCGGCCGGGGAGCTGTTTTTT. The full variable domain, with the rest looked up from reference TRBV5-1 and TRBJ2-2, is KAGVTQTPRYLIKTRGQQVTLSCSPISGHRSVSWYQQTPGQGLQFLFEYFSETQRNKGNFPGRFSGRQFSNSRSEMNVSTLELGDSALYLCASRAAGELFFGEGSRLTVL.

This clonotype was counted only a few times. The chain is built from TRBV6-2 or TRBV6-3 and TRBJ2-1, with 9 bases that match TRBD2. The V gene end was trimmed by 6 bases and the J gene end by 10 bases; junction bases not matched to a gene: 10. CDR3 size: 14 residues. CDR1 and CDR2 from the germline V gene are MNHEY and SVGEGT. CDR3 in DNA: TGTGCCAGCAGCGTAGCGGGAGTCGGGGAGGAGCAGTTCTTC. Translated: CASSVAGVGEEQFF.

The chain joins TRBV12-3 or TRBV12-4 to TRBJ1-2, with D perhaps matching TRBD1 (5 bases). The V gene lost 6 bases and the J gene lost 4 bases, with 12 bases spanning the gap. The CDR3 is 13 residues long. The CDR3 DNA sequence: TGTGCCAGCAGCATGGACAACCTCTATGGCTACACCTTC. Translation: CASSMDNLYGYTF.

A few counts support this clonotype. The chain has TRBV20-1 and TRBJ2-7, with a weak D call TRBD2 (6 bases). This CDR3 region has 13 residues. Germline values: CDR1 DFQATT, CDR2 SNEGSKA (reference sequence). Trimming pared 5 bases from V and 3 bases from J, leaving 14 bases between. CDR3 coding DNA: TGCAGTGCTCACCGGGACTTGGGCTACGAGCAGTACTTC. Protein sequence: CSAHRDLGYEQYF.

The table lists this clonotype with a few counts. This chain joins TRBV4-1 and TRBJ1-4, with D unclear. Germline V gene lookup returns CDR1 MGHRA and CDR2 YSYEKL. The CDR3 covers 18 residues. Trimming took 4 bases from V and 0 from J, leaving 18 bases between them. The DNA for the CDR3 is TGCGCCAGCAGCCGGTCCGGACCCCCGGTCCCAACTAATGAAAAACTGTTTTTT. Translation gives CASSRSGPPVPTNEKLFF.

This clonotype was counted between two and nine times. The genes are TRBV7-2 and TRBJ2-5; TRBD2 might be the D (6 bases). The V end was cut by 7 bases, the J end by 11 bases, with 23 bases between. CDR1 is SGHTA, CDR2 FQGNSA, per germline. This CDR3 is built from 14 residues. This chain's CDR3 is CASKRDSPSDEQYF. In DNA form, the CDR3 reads TGTGCCAGCAAACGGGACTCTCCCTCCGATGAGCAGTACTTC.

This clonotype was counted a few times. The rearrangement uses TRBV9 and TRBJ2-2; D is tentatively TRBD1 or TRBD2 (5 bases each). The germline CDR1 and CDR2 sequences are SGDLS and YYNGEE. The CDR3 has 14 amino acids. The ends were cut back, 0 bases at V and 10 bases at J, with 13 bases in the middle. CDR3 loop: CASSVAGRIEELFF. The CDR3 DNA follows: TGTGCCAGCAGCGTAGCGGGACGGATAGAGGAGCTGTTTTTT.

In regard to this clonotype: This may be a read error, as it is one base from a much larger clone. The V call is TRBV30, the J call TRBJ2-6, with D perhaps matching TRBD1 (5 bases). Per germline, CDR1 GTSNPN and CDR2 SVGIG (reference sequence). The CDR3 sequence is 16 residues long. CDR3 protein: CACARVPFSGANVRTF. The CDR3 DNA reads TGTGCCTGTGCTCGGGTCCCATTCTCTGGGGCCAACGTCCGGACTTTC.